Listed here is a single T cell receptor beta chain. The antigen is unknown. The repertoire was sequenced with immunoSEQ multiplex PCR; TCRdb's copy has only in-frame clones and lacks some. The sample lists under 2,500 clones; just over 90% were seen once. Described time point: inflamed ileum from the surgical specimen. Included were adult ileal or ileocolonic Crohn's patients indicated for ileocolonic resection. The record originates from a study of T cell repertoires in ileal Crohn's disease. Overall study: TCRB immunosequencing input was roughly 500 nanograms of biopsy DNA per sample. Study conclusions and caveats: Active smokers at surgery had more clonal expansions than non-smokers.

The V gene end was trimmed by 5 bases and the J gene end by 1 base; junction bases not matched to a gene: 8. Looked up from germline, CDR1 is MNHNY and CDR2 is SVGAGI (reference sequence). The CDR3 runs to 16 residues. The chain is built from TRBV6-6 and TRBJ2-4, with TRBD2 matching over 7 bases. The receptor's source is an adult with Crohn's disease. Sequencing input: ileal tissue. CDR3 bases: TGTGCCAGCAGTGCTCCGGGGGGAATGGCCAAAAACATTCAGTACTTC. This gives the protein CASSAPGGMAKNIQYF.